The 19 T cell receptor beta chains listed next were all sequenced from one sample in a study of OX40 agonist ivuxolimab in advanced cancers. Measured with immunoSEQ multiplex PCR; TCRdb has only the in-frame clones, and not every one. The sample lists tens of thousands of clones, 92% occurring once. The material sequenced was CD4+ or CD8+ T cells sorted from blood, taken in a trial of the OX40 agonist ivuxolimab. These receptors all come from an adult with an advanced solid tumor such as melanoma, head and neck, liver or kidney cancer.

This clone was recorded a few times. The sample carries other DNA sequences with the same CDR3. The chain joins TRBV19 to TRBJ1-1; a weak D match, TRBD1 (5 bases). The germline V gene has CDR1 LNHDA and CDR2 SQIVND (reference sequence). Trimming stripped 3 bases from V and 3 bases from J, with 14 bases between. This CDR3 spans 15 amino acids. This CDR3 is CASSIVRARDTEAFF. CDR3 sequence (DNA): TGTGCCAGTAGTATTGTCAGGGCGAGGGACACTGAAGCTTTCTTT.

V gene TRBV6-1 combines with J gene TRBJ1-2, with a possible D match to TRBD1 (5 bases). Trimming left V 3 bases short and J 7 bases short, with 12 bases between. In germline, CDR1 is MNHNS, CDR2 SASEGT. CDR3 length equals 13 residues. For the CDR3, the DNA is TGTGCCAGCAGTGATGGGGGGTATGGTGGCTACACCTTC. This encodes CASSDGGYGGYTF.

In regard to this clone: At one end the junction does not follow the germline gene, possibly because of a read error. Other DNA sequences in this specimen translate into the identical CDR3. This chain joins TRBV6-5 and TRBJ2-4; no clear D. This CDR3 contains 14 residues. Looked up from germline, CDR1 is MNHEY and CDR2 is SVGAGI. CDR3 residues: CASSYSGVGNIQYF. In nucleotides, the CDR3 is TGTGCCAGCAGTTACTCAGGAGTGGGGAACATCCAGTACTTC.

The chain uses TRBV9 and TRBJ2-1; 7 bases agree with TRBD1. Germline loops: CDR1 SGDLS, CDR2 YYNGEE. The CDR3 loop spans 18 amino acids. With 3 bases clipped from V and 7 bases from J, the junction kept 19 bases outside the gene matches. The CDR3 sequence: CASSAPLRTGLRGNEQFF. CDR3 DNA: TGTGCCAGCAGCGCCCCTCTTCGGACAGGTTTAAGGGGAAATGAGCAGTTCTTC.

The V call is TRBV10-3, the J call TRBJ2-7, with a tentative D call TRBD1 (5 bases). The length of the CDR3 is 11 residues. V was clipped by 11 bases and J by 6 bases, with 14 bases between them. Germline V gives CDR1 ENHRY, CDR2 SYGVKD. CDR3 bases: TGTGCCCTAGGGGCCGACGGCGAGCAGTACTTC. This gives the protein CALGADGEQYF.

The rearrangement uses TRBV4-1 and TRBJ2-3; 8 bases match TRBD2. Germline V gives CDR1 MGHRA, CDR2 YSYEKL. This CDR3 has 17 amino acids. V gave up 3 bases and J gave up 2 bases; unmatched junction bases: 10. CDR3 DNA: TGCGCCAGCAGCCAGGTCTTACTAGCGGATGCCACAGATACGCAGTATTTT. This sequence encodes CASSQVLLADATDTQYF.

The CDR3 bases are TGTGCCAGCAGTTACTCGATGTCACTCGCCGGGGAGCAGTTCTTC. It specifies CASSYSMSLAGEQFF. The chain links TRBV6-5 to TRBJ2-1; D call uncertain. The CDR3 runs 15 residues. V lost 0 bases and J 10 bases, leaving 16 bases between the germline ends. Germline V gene data show CDR1 as MNHEY and CDR2 as SVGAGI.

The V call is TRBV28, the J call TRBJ1-2, with 12 bases lining up with TRBD1. V shed 4 bases, J shed 4 bases, and the junction held 25 bases outside the gene matches. In germline, CDR1 is MDHEN, CDR2 SYDVKM. The CDR3 is 22 amino acids. CDR3 sequence: CASSSLKQNPKTGTGGFYGYTF. The CDR3 DNA reads as TGTGCCAGCAGTTCCTTAAAACAAAACCCGAAAACCGGGACAGGGGGCTTCTATGGCTACACCTTC.

This chain uses TRBV28 with TRBJ2-2; D ambiguous. V gave up 2 bases and J gave up 5 bases, with 12 bases separating them. The germline V gene has CDR1 MDHEN and CDR2 SYDVKM. The CDR3 is 15 amino acids. The CDR3: CASSLGYFKTGELFF. DNA of the CDR3: TGTGCCAGCAGTTTAGGCTATTTCAAGACCGGGGAGCTGTTTTTT.

V is TRBV28 and J is TRBJ2-5, with a possible D match to TRBD2 (5 bases). V dropped 5 bases and J dropped 1 base, with 14 bases sitting between them. CDR3 length: 15 residues. CDR1 is MDHEN, CDR2 SYDVKM, per germline. The CDR3 DNA reads as TGTGCCAGCAGTCAGGACTGGACTGGCCAAGAGACCCAGTACTTC. Protein sequence: CASSQDWTGQETQYF.

The rearrangement uses TRBV6-5 and TRBJ2-7; D uncertain. Germline CDR1 is MNHEY and CDR2 is SVGAGI. The CDR3 has 13 residues. Trimming shortened V by 2 bases and J by 6 bases, and 11 bases separated the two germline ends. CDR3 sequence reads: CASSYGRVREQYV. The CDR3 nucleotides read TGTGCCAGCAGTTACGGTAGGGTGCGCGAGCAGTACGTC.

This CDR3 reads CASSLGSGLAGSNEQFF. The CDR3 nucleotides read TGTGCCAGCAGCTTAGGATCCGGACTAGCGGGATCCAATGAGCAGTTCTTC. The gene calls are TRBV7-9 and TRBJ2-1, with TRBD2 matching over 12 bases. CDR1 and CDR2 (germline): SEHNR, FQNEAQ (reference sequence). The V segment lost 1 base and the J segment 6 bases; nucleotides outside the gene matches: 7. This CDR3 comprises 17 residues.

This clone showed up just once. This sequence joins TRBV7-8 and TRBJ1-5, with a weak D call TRBD1 (6 bases). The CDR3 has 13 amino acids. Trimming cost V 5 bases and J 7 bases, with 12 bases left between them. CDR1 and CDR2 from the germline V gene are SGHVS and FQNEAQ. CDR3 sequence (DNA): TGTGCCAGCAGCGTAGGGGGTTGGCAGCCCCAGCATTTT. Encoded protein: CASSVGGWQPQHF.

The V call is TRBV19, the J call TRBJ2-1; maybe TRBD2 (7 bases). There are 15 residues in the CDR3. Trimming stripped 3 bases from V and 7 bases from J, with 16 bases between. The V gene's germline CDR1 is LNHDA and CDR2 SQIVND (reference sequence). The CDR3 DNA reads as TGTGCCAGTAGTATCGGGGGGCTAGCGAGTAATGAGCAGTTCTTC. Residues: CASSIGGLASNEQFF.

V and J are TRBV4-3 and TRBJ1-6, with D perhaps matching TRBD1 (5 bases). Trimming shortened V by 2 bases and J by 7 bases, and 12 bases separated the two germline ends. The CDR3 covers 15 residues. Looked up from germline, CDR1 is LGHNA and CDR2 is YSLEER. As DNA, the CDR3 is TGCGCCAGCAGCCAAACCGGGACCCTGAATTCACCCCTCCACTTT. Its protein product is CASSQTGTLNSPLHF.

The chain joins TRBV27 to TRBJ1-2; 7 bases are shared with TRBD1. The CDR3 runs to 14 residues. CDR1 and CDR2 from the germline V gene are MNHEY and SMNVEV (reference sequence). J gave up 4 bases and V 5 bases, and 7 bases lay outside the gene matches. CDR3 DNA sequence: TGTGCCAGCAGTCCCATCCACAGGGGCTATGGCTACACCTTC. It specifies CASSPIHRGYGYTF.

This clone was seen just once. The chain joins TRBV6-5 to TRBJ2-7, with D uncertain. Germline loops: CDR1 MNHEY, CDR2 SVGAGI. CDR3 length: 12 residues. The germline V and J ends were trimmed by 10 bases and 3 bases, with 13 bases remaining between them. CDR3 DNA: TGTGCCACCCTCGAATCAAACTACGAGCAGTACTTC. It codes for CATLESNYEQYF.

The chain couples TRBV4-2 to TRBJ1-1; D is unresolved. CDR3 length: 14 amino acids. Trimming cost V 6 bases and J 5 bases, with 16 bases left between them. The V gene's germline CDR1 is LGHNA and CDR2 YNFKEQ. In DNA form, the CDR3 reads TGTGCCAGCAGTCCGTCTCTGGGGTGGACTGAAGCTTTCTTT. It is translated as CASSPSLGWTEAFF.

The chain combines TRBV7-9 with TRBJ2-5, with TRBD2 matching 11 bases. Germline assignment: CDR1 SEHNR and CDR2 FQNEAQ (reference sequence). The junction had 6 bases not matched to a gene; V was cut back by 7 bases and J by 5 bases. The length of the CDR3 is 14 residues. The CDR3 here is CASTSSGRVETQYF. For the CDR3, the DNA is TGTGCCAGCACCAGTAGCGGGAGGGTCGAGACCCAGTACTTC.